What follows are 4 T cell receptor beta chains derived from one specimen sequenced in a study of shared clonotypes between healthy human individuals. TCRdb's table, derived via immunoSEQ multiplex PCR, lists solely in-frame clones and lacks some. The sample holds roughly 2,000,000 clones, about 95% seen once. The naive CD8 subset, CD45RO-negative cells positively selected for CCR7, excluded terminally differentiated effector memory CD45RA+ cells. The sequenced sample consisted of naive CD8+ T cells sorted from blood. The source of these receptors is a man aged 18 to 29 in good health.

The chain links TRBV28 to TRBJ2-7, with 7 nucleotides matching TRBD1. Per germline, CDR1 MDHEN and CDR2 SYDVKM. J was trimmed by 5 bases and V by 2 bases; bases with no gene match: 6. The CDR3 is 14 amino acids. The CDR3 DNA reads TGTGCCAGCAGTTTAAGGGGGCTGCGACACGAGCAGTACTTC. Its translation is CASSLRGLRHEQYF.

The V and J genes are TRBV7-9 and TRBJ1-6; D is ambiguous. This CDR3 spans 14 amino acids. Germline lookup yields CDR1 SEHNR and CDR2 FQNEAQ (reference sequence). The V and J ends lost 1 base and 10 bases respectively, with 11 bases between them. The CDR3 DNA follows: TGTGCCAGCAGCTTAGACAGCCGGCGCTCACCCCTCCACTTT. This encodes CASSLDSRRSPLHF.

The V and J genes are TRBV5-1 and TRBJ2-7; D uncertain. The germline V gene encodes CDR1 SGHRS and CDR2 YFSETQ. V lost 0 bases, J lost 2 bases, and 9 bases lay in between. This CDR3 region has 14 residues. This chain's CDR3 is CASSLGVNAYEQYF. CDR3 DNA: TGCGCCAGCAGCTTGGGAGTAAACGCCTACGAGCAGTACTTC.

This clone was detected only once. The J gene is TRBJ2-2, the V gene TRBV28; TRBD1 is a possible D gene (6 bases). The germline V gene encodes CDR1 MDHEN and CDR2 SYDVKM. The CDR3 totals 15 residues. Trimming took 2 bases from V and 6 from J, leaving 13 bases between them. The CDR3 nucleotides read TGTGCCAGCAGTTTACGGCAGGGGAGTTCCGGGGAGCTGTTTTTT. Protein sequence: CASSLRQGSSGELFF. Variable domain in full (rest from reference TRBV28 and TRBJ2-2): DVKVTQSSRYLVKRTGEKVFLECVQDMDHENMFWYRQDPGLGLRLIYFSYDVKMKEKGDIPEGYSVSREKKERFSLILESASTNQTSMYLCASSLRQGSSGELFFGEGSRLTVL.